A single sample is the source of the 27 T cell receptor beta chains below, sequenced in a study of shared clonotypes between healthy human individuals. The protocol was immunoSEQ multiplex PCR, while the TCRdb copy is restricted to in-frame clones and leaves out a portion. The table includes millions of clones, roughly 93% detected once. Sequenced input: naive CD4+ T cells from PBMCs. Subset given: CD45RA+ positively selected. The receptors shown here come from a man aged 18 to 30 in good health. Some clones in this sample may be carry-over from other donors' samples.

J is TRBJ1-6 and V is TRBV7-8; D is ambiguous. CDR3 length: 15 amino acids. V was trimmed by 5 bases and J by 7 bases, leaving 15 bases between them. Germline V gives CDR1 SGHVS, CDR2 FQNEAQ. The DNA of the CDR3 is TGTGCCAGCAGCCCGCCGGTTCCTTTGAATTCACCCCTCCACTTT. As protein: CASSPPVPLNSPLHF. The full variable domain, with the rest looked up from reference TRBV7-8 and TRBJ1-6, is GAGVSQSPRYKVAKRGQDVALRCDPISGHVSLFWYQQALGQGPEFLTYFQNEAQLDKSGLPSDRFFAERPEGSVSTLKIQRTQQEDSAVYLCASSPPVPLNSPLHFGNGTRLTVT.

The rearrangement uses TRBV28 and TRBJ2-5, with 16 positions matching TRBD2. V lost 6 bases, J lost 1 base, and 11 bases stayed unmatched. CDR3 size: 19 residues. Germline assignment: CDR1 MDHEN and CDR2 SYDVKM. CDR3 sequence (DNA): TGTGCCAGCAGGCCGCCCTCGGGACTAGCGGGAGGGACCCAAGAGACCCAGTACTTC. Protein sequence: CASRPPSGLAGGTQETQYF.

The V gene is TRBV19, the J gene TRBJ2-7; a possible D gene is TRBD2 (5 bases). CDR1 LNHDA and CDR2 SQIVND come from the germline V gene (reference sequence). V lost 5 bases to trimming and J lost 0 bases, with 11 bases between them. The CDR3 has 14 residues. The CDR3 protein is CASSERISSYEQYF. DNA of the CDR3: TGTGCCAGTAGTGAGCGGATAAGCTCCTACGAGCAGTACTTC.

V gene TRBV28 combines with J gene TRBJ2-6; 12 bases fit TRBD1. The V segment lost 3 bases and the J segment 4 bases; nucleotides outside the gene matches: 7. The germline V gene encodes CDR1 MDHEN and CDR2 SYDVKM. The CDR3 is 18 amino acids. CDR3 loop: CASSFVGQGALGANVLTF. CDR3 nucleotides: TGTGCCAGCAGTTTTGTGGGACAGGGGGCGCTCGGGGCCAACGTCCTGACTTTC.

The chain is built from TRBV28 and TRBJ2-7; a weak D match, TRBD2 (6 bases). Germline CDR1 and CDR2: MDHEN and SYDVKM. This CDR3 region has 14 residues. V was clipped by 5 bases and J by 6 bases, with 17 bases between them. The DNA of the CDR3 is TGTGCCAGCAGTGATCCGGGCGCAGCGGGCGAGCAGTACTTC. Translated, it gives CASSDPGAAGEQYF.

V gene TRBV19 combines with J gene TRBJ2-7; no clear D gene. The CDR3 consists of 13 residues. The germline V gene encodes CDR1 LNHDA and CDR2 SQIVND (reference sequence). V lost 10 bases, J lost 2 bases, and 15 bases lay in between. CDR3 sequence reads: CATAEMGTYEQYF. Written as DNA, the CDR3 is TGTGCCACCGCGGAGATGGGGACCTACGAGCAGTACTTC.

Points on this clone: A junction boundary mismatches the germline segment, possibly from a read error. The chain couples TRBV28 to TRBJ2-7, with no clear D. The CDR3 contains 9 residues. The germline V gene encodes CDR1 MDHEN and CDR2 SYDVKM. CDR3: CASNPPWEF. CDR3 coding DNA: TGTGCCAGCAACCCCCCCTGGGAATTC.

The V gene is TRBV10-3, the J gene TRBJ1-2, with D unresolved. From germline, CDR1 is ENHRY and CDR2 SYGVKD. V was pared by 0 bases and J by 8 bases, with 10 bases between. The CDR3 covers 13 residues. The CDR3 sequence is CAISESTGIGYTF. In DNA form, the CDR3 reads TGTGCCATCAGTGAGTCGACGGGGATCGGCTACACCTTC.

Notes on this clone: The same CDR3 can be traced to other DNA sequences in this sample. The V call is TRBV7-2, the J call TRBJ2-1, with unresolved D. The CDR3 loop spans 14 amino acids. Germline V gene data show CDR1 as SGHTA and CDR2 as FQGNSA. V was pared by 2 bases and J by 4 bases, with 9 bases between. CDR3 DNA sequence: TGTGCCAGCAGCTTATTGCCTGGTTACAATGAGCAGTTCTTC. Protein sequence: CASSLLPGYNEQFF. The full variable domain, in which reference TRBV7-2 and TRBJ2-1 provide the parts outside the CDR3, is GAGVSQSPSNKVTEKGKDVELRCDPISGHTALYWYRQSLGQGLEFLIYFQGNSAPDKSGLPSDRFSAERTGGSVSTLTIQRTQQEDSAVYLCASSLLPGYNEQFFGPGTRLTVL.

This clone was found a few times. In this CDR3 the conserved last residue, phenylalanine or tryptophan, is missing, so a read error is likely. The DNA is omitted, as the CDR3 cannot be located on it reliably, and the CDR3 follows TCRdb's listing. The chain employs TRBV11-3 and TRBJ1-5. The CDR3 totals 13 residues, both ends included. From germline, CDR1 is SGHNT and CDR2 YENEEA. Here the CDR3 reads CASSPEPGPTNEE.

The chain carries TRBV5-1 and TRBJ2-4; D gene ambiguous. Between the trimmed V and J ends, which lost 0 bases and 10 bases, there was a span of 14 bases. The CDR3 is 14 residues long. Germline values: CDR1 SGHRS, CDR2 YFSETQ. The CDR3 DNA reads TGCGCCAGCAGCTTGGAGCTCGGAGTAGGGATTCAGTACTTC. Its translation is CASSLELGVGIQYF.

This clone was seen once. V usage is TRBV27 and J usage is TRBJ1-2; D call uncertain. The CDR3 contains 17 residues. Trimming removed 2 bases from V and 6 bases from J, with 22 bases in between. Looked up from germline, CDR1 is MNHEY and CDR2 is SMNVEV (reference sequence). The CDR3 here is CASSLLSVATMKDGYTF. The CDR3 coding sequence is TGTGCCAGCAGTTTACTGTCGGTTGCAACTATGAAGGATGGCTACACCTTC.

The chain joins TRBV9 to TRBJ1-4, with 10 bases identical to TRBD1. Trimming cost V 3 bases and J 8 bases; bases outside gene matches: 13. In germline, CDR1 is SGDLS, CDR2 YYNGEE. This CDR3 has 17 amino acids. CDR3 amino acids: CASSAGFLDRGLEKLFF. CDR3 coding DNA: TGTGCCAGCAGCGCCGGCTTTTTAGACAGGGGGCTAGAAAAACTGTTTTTT.

The gene calls are TRBV6-1 and TRBJ2-1; D uncertain. Germline CDR1 MNHNS, CDR2 SASEGT. V was pared by 5 bases and J by 9 bases, with 11 bases between. This CDR3 is 12 amino acids long. The CDR3 DNA follows: TGTGCCAGCAGTAACTATGTACCTGAGCAGTTCTTC. Protein: CASSNYVPEQFF.

This chain joins TRBV28 and TRBJ2-7, with 7 bases that match TRBD1. Germline-derived CDR1 and CDR2 are MDHEN and SYDVKM. Trimming took 6 bases from V and 3 from J; bases not matched to a gene: 8. There are 14 residues in the CDR3. CDR3 loop: CASRVPGQNYEQYF. The CDR3 bases are TGTGCCAGCAGGGTGCCGGGACAGAACTACGAGCAGTACTTC.

The chain recombines TRBV11-2 with TRBJ1-4, with D uncertain. The CDR3 is made up of 15 amino acids. Germline CDR1 is SGHAT and CDR2 is FQNNGV. V lost 0 bases to trimming and J lost 8 bases, with 13 bases between them. CDR3 amino acids: CASSLDQIPLEKLFF. Here the CDR3 DNA reads TGTGCCAGCAGCTTAGATCAGATTCCGCTGGAAAAACTGTTTTTT.

J is TRBJ2-7 and V is TRBV5-5; D gene unclear. The CDR3 spans 13 residues. Germline V gene lookup returns CDR1 SGHKS and CDR2 YYEKEE (reference sequence). V shed 0 bases and J shed 2 bases, with 6 bases lying between them. CDR3 sequence reads: CASSLAVTYEQYF. CDR3 coding DNA: TGTGCCAGCAGCTTGGCCGTGACCTACGAGCAGTACTTC.

A remark on this clone: Distinct nucleotide sequences in the sample also encode this CDR3. The CDR3 bases are TGTGCCAGCAGCCCGGCCGGGGGGGAGCAGTTCTTC. This gives the protein CASSPAGGEQFF. V gene TRBV11-2 combines with J gene TRBJ2-1; 7 nucleotides align to TRBD2. Germline CDR1 SGHAT, CDR2 FQNNGV. V gave up 5 bases and J gave up 10 bases; unmatched junction bases: 5. This CDR3 is 12 amino acids long. Looking up the rest from reference TRBV11-2 and TRBJ2-1 gives the full variable domain: EAGVAQSPRYKIIEKRQSVAFWCNPISGHATLYWYQQILGQGPKLLIQFQNNGVVDDSQLPKDRFSAERLKGVDSTLKIQPAKLEDSAVYLCASSPAGGEQFFGPGTRLTVL.

The V and J genes are TRBV7-6 and TRBJ2-1, with 7 nucleotides matching TRBD2. CDR1 is SGHVS, CDR2 FNYEAQ, per germline. The trim removed 5 bases at V and 13 bases at J, leaving 11 bases unmatched. There are 13 residues in the CDR3. The CDR3 loop is CASSPTKTSLQFF. CDR3 nucleotides: TGTGCCAGCAGCCCTACCAAGACTAGCCTACAGTTCTTC.

On this clone: Within the sample, other DNA sequences also encode this same CDR3. The CDR3 loop reads CASSFGSQETQYF. CDR3 sequence (DNA): TGTGCCAGCAGTTTCGGGTCTCAAGAGACCCAGTACTTC. The chain combines TRBV28 with TRBJ2-5; D is unclear. The CDR3 length is 13 residues. The germline gives CDR1 MDHEN, CDR2 SYDVKM. Between the trimmed V and J ends, which lost 3 bases and 2 bases, there was a span of 7 bases.

This chain uses TRBV2 with TRBJ2-7; 10 bases are a match to TRBD2. The germline gives CDR1 SNHLY, CDR2 FYNNEI. V was clipped by 6 bases and J by 5 bases; unmatched bases: 7. The CDR3 runs 14 residues. CDR3 sequence reads: CASRAGLATNEQYF. CDR3 nucleotides: TGTGCCAGCAGAGCGGGACTAGCGACGAACGAGCAGTACTTC.

V is TRBV28 and J is TRBJ1-4, with a possible D match to TRBD1 (6 bases). The CDR3 contains 15 residues. The germline V gene encodes CDR1 MDHEN and CDR2 SYDVKM. V shed 7 bases and J shed 13 bases, with 25 bases lying between them. In DNA, the CDR3 is TGTGCCAGCACTGATAGGACAGCTACCTATGGTAGACTGTTTTTT. This translates into CASTDRTATYGRLFF.

A remark on this clone: The same CDR3 can be traced to other DNA sequences in this sample. The chain uses TRBV2 and TRBJ2-6; D remains ambiguous. Germline V gives CDR1 SNHLY, CDR2 FYNNEI. The V end lost 8 bases, the J end lost 1 base, and 6 bases lay between the germline ends. This CDR3 has 13 residues. CDR3 DNA sequence: TGTGCCAGCGGCTCATCTGGGGCCAACGTCCTGACTTTC. It yields the protein CASGSSGANVLTF.

This clone is a singleton in its sample. The chain uses TRBV5-3 and TRBJ2-6; 8 nucleotides align to TRBD1. TRBV5-3 is recorded as an ORF, its role being uncertain. V lost 4 bases to trimming and J lost 0 bases; unmatched junction nucleotides: 9. The CDR3 sequence is 18 residues long. CDR3 in DNA: TGTGCCAGAAGCCCTACTCAAGGACAGGGCTCTGGGGCCAACGTCCTGACTTTC. This translates into CARSPTQGQGSGANVLTF.

This clone occurred a few times. V gene TRBV23-1 combines with J gene TRBJ2-6, with TRBD1 matching 8 bases. TRBV23-1 is an open reading frame, and its role is uncertain. V trimming: 0 bases; J trimming: 2 bases; junction bases outside the gene matches: 9. This CDR3 spans 19 amino acids. CDR3 sequence (DNA): TGCGCCAGCAGTCAATCCGGGGACAGGTCGTTTACTGGGGCCAACGTCCTGACTTTC. This gives the protein CASSQSGDRSFTGANVLTF.

The V gene is TRBV5-4, the J gene TRBJ1-2; D is perhaps TRBD1 (5 bases). CDR1 and CDR2 (germline): SGHNT, YYREEE (reference sequence). There are 15 residues in the CDR3. Trimming removed 3 bases from V and 8 bases from J, with 20 bases in between. The CDR3 loop reads CASSSGTSGFQGYTF. DNA for the CDR3: TGTGCCAGCAGCTCGGGAACCTCAGGGTTTCAAGGCTACACCTTC. The variable domain in full, with the rest retrieved from reference TRBV5-4 and TRBJ1-2, is ETGVTQSPTHLIKTRGQQVTLRCSSQSGHNTVSWYQQALGQGPQFIFQYYREEENGRGNFPPRFSGLQFPNYSSELNVNALELDDSALYLCASSSGTSGFQGYTFGSGTRLTVV.

The rearrangement joins TRBV6-1 to TRBJ1-5, with no clear D. The CDR3 is made up of 13 amino acids. CDR1 is MNHNS, CDR2 SASEGT, per germline. Trimming cost V 0 bases and J 4 bases, with 4 bases left between them. CDR3 sequence: CASSEAQNQPQHF. The CDR3 bases are TGTGCCAGCAGTGAAGCCCAAAATCAGCCCCAGCATTTT.